This T cell receptor beta chain derives from a study of OX40 agonist ivuxolimab in advanced cancers. Study context: The diagnoses of dose-escalation patients were hepatocellular carcinoma, melanoma, renal cell or head and neck cancer.

This clone was recorded once. This CDR3 has 14 amino acids. With V trimmed by 4 bases and J by 4 bases, 8 bases remained unmatched. Germline V gene data show CDR1 as GTSNPN and CDR2 as SVGIG (reference sequence). Libraries were prepared by immunoSEQ multiplex PCR; TCRdb keeps only in-frame clonotypes and omits some of them. The sample shows around 74,000 clones, about nine tenths of them seen only once. J is TRBJ2-5 and V is TRBV30; TRBD2 matches 8 bases. This clonotype was obtained from an adult with an advanced solid tumor such as melanoma, head and neck, liver or kidney cancer. Sequencing was performed on CD4+ or CD8+ T cells sorted from blood, taken in a trial of the OX40 agonist ivuxolimab. CDR3 in amino acids: CAWIPAGGAETQYF. The CDR3 DNA follows: TGTGCCTGGATACCCGCCGGGGGGGCAGAGACCCAGTACTTC.